This T cell receptor beta chain was retrieved from a study of cytomegalovirus exposure and HLA in healthy donors. At the level of the study: Within an early data release were tens of millions of unique TCRs drawn from HLA-typed donors. Study observations and caveats: For most TCR beta V segments, an earlier analysis put the productive rate at about 87% or about 30% of the time. It was 150 to 200 TCR beta chains that were listed as cytomegalovirus-associated. Later on, an analysis tied 15,000 to 20,000 TCR beta sequences to HLA alleles at 0.05 false discovery rate.

This CDR3 is 15 amino acids long. CDR1 SQVTM and CDR2 ANQGSEA come from the germline V gene. J gave up 2 bases and V 0 bases, and 7 bases lay outside the gene matches. Regarding this clone: Its antigen remains unknown.

The PCR contained 60 Vbeta and 13 Jbeta primers. Sequencing used immunoSEQ multiplex PCR; TCRdb keeps in-frame clones, though not all of them. The data show over 150,000 clones, approximately 80% seen once. This receptor was taken from a man aged 50-60 years in good health and CMV-seropositive. This chain links TRBV29-1 with TRBJ2-7; 7 positions match TRBD2. The specimen sequenced was PBMCs. The CDR3 here is CSVEEHTSATYEQYF. In DNA form, the CDR3 reads TGCAGCGTTGAAGAGCACACTAGCGCTACCTACGAGCAGTACTTC.